A selection of T cell receptor beta chains follows, all from one sample in a study of beta chain features in type 1 diabetes. Produced via immunoSEQ multiplex PCR; TCRdb's table is partial and in-frame only. The table lists about 620,000 clones, roughly a sixth of them singletons. The sequencing sample was made of naive CD4+ T cells from blood. All receptors come from a man between 18 and 35 years old in good health. CDR3s include the opening cysteine and the closing phenylalanine or tryptophan.

TRBV7-2 CASSLAVGLPYEQYF
TRBV7-9 CASSLTDSNQPQHF
TRBV11-2 CATRQIRGGNEQYF
TRBV2 CASSDFGGFVAKNIQYF
TRBV7-9 CASSLRAGGNYQETQYF
TRBV27 CASSLTGAGANVLTF
TRBV6-1 CASSAGTLEQYF
TRBV10-3 CAINRQVANYGYTF
TRBV5-1 CASSLSHGGAGETQYF
TRBV7-9 CASSAEHGTHEKLFF
TRBV19 CASRAGSYEQYF
TRBV28 CASSFQPEGEQYF
TRBV27 CARIYCRDRTPYSNQPQHF
TRBV2 CASSEANSGKKHGYTF
TRBV27 CASSHMTRGAKNIQYF
TRBV18 CASSPQREQGPHSNEQFF
TRBV6-6 CASSWFDGASYNEQFF
TRBV10-3 CAINRSRNEKLFF
TRBV7-2 CASSPLGATSTDTQYF
TRBV7-9 CASNLRLAGVSEQFF
TRBV7-2 CASSSGTGNTGELFF
TRBV5-1 CASSLEGPSVVKTQYF
TRBV5-6 CASSLEWADTQYF
TRBV4-3 CASSQDDGRGPSPRRYGYTF
TRBV7-3 CASSTTSGEQFF
TRBV4-3 CASSQVELAGGNEQFF
TRBV28 CASSLNWYSGNTIYF
TRBV7-7 CASSLSAEVEQFF
TRBV7-6 CASSLIPGTDSYEQYF
TRBV7-2 CASSLRDRSPVYGYTF
TRBV25-1 CASSESVGLGETQYF
TRBV5-4 CASTSRGGPYGYTF
TRBV18 CASSPSGVFMNTEAFF
TRBV2 CASRGQETQYF
TRBV27 CASSTPRWGHRYF
TRBV5-1 CASSDRTGAAYEQYF
TRBV4-1 CASSASSGTGGNQPQHF
TRBV7-9 CASSTLAGGPAEQYF
TRBV4-3 CASSQDLAGGLVSYNEQFF
TRBV7-2 CASNPRGAHTDTQYF
TRBV10-3 CAISDRATGEAFF